The 23 T cell receptor beta chains below all came from one sample that was sequenced in a study of OX40 agonist ivuxolimab in advanced cancers. Assay: immunoSEQ multiplex PCR; the TCRdb copy retains only in-frame clones and omits some. The sample yields around 140,000 clones, less than 95% seen once. Sequenced material: CD4+ or CD8+ T cells sorted from blood, taken in a trial of the OX40 agonist ivuxolimab. These receptors were taken from an adult with an advanced solid tumor such as melanoma, head and neck, liver or kidney cancer.

This chain joins TRBV27 and TRBJ1-5; no firm D call. Trimming left V 3 bases short and J 2 bases short, with 11 bases between. The germline gives CDR1 MNHEY, CDR2 SMNVEV (reference sequence). The CDR3 has 15 residues. CDR3 sequence: CASSFASNGNQPQHF. The CDR3 nucleotides are TGTGCCAGCAGTTTTGCGAGTAATGGCAATCAGCCCCAGCATTTT.

This chain uses TRBV9 with TRBJ2-3, with unresolved D. Trimming removed 2 bases at V and 2 bases at J, with 15 bases between. CDR1 is SGDLS, CDR2 YYNGEE, per germline. The CDR3 has 16 amino acids. CDR3 nucleotides: TGTGCCAGCAGCGTTGGCTGGTATTCGAACACAGATACGCAGTATTTT. As protein: CASSVGWYSNTDTQYF.

The J gene is TRBJ2-2, the V gene TRBV5-1, with TRBD2 as a possible D gene (6 bases). Germline assignment: CDR1 SGHRS and CDR2 YFSETQ. The CDR3 is 16 residues long. Trimming stripped 1 base from V and 1 base from J, with 11 bases between. This CDR3 reads CASSLLASENTGELFF. The DNA of the CDR3 is TGCGCCAGCAGCTTGCTTGCTAGCGAGAACACCGGGGAGCTGTTTTTT. The full variable domain, with the rest looked up from reference TRBV5-1 and TRBJ2-2, is KAGVTQTPRYLIKTRGQQVTLSCSPISGHRSVSWYQQTPGQGLQFLFEYFSETQRNKGNFPGRFSGRQFSNSRSEMNVSTLELGDSALYLCASSLLASENTGELFFGEGSRLTVL.

The CDR3 DNA reads as TGTGCCAGCTCACCATCTATAGCGGTCCAAGAGACCCAGTACTTC. Protein: CASSPSIAVQETQYF. The V and J genes are TRBV18 and TRBJ2-5, with a tentative D call TRBD2 (6 bases). The germline gives CDR1 KGHSH, CDR2 LQKENI. Trimming removed 2 bases at V and 1 base at J, with 11 bases between. This CDR3 has 15 amino acids.

The J gene is TRBJ1-6, the V gene TRBV10-3; 12 bases align to TRBD1. J gave up 12 bases and V 4 bases, and 4 bases lay outside the gene matches. The germline V gene has CDR1 ENHRY and CDR2 SYGVKD. The CDR3 covers 14 residues. The chain's CDR3 is CAISGDRGLQPLHF. The CDR3 DNA reads TGTGCCATCAGTGGGGACAGGGGGCTTCAACCCCTCCACTTT.

DNA of the CDR3: TGTGCCAGCAGCTTGGGTACAGCTTATAGCAATCAGCCCCAGCATTTT. It codes for CASSLGTAYSNQPQHF. This chain joins TRBV5-8 and TRBJ1-5; D gene uncertain. CDR1 and CDR2 (germline): SGHTS, YDEGEE. V lost 0 bases to trimming and J lost 0 bases, with 10 bases between them. The CDR3 runs to 16 residues.

The chain carries TRBV11-3 and TRBJ2-7; D may be TRBD2 (6 bases). The germline gives CDR1 SGHNT, CDR2 YENEEA. Trimming stripped 1 base from V and 3 bases from J, with 10 bases between. This CDR3 spans 14 amino acids. CDR3: CASSLVSGVYEQYF. The CDR3 nucleotides read TGTGCCAGCAGCTTAGTTTCGGGGGTCTACGAGCAGTACTTC.

This clone was seen more than once but under ten times. J is TRBJ2-6 and V is TRBV4-3, with D possibly matching TRBD1 (5 bases). V was shortened by 0 bases and J by 0 bases, with 9 bases between the two germline ends. The CDR3 contains 17 residues. Germline loops: CDR1 LGHNA, CDR2 YSLEER. Here the CDR3 DNA reads TGCGCCAGCAGCCAAGATGGGGCAGCCTCTGGGGCCAACGTCCTGACTTTC. Encoded protein: CASSQDGAASGANVLTF.

V and J are TRBV14 and TRBJ1-1; D possibly corresponds to TRBD1 (5 bases). V was cut by 0 bases and J by 5 bases, with 19 bases left in between. CDR3 length: 17 amino acids. The germline CDR1 and CDR2 sequences are SGHDN and FVKESK. This CDR3 reads CASSQDRGGTRGTEAFF. The CDR3 DNA follows: TGTGCCAGCAGCCAAGATCGGGGCGGGACCCGAGGGACTGAAGCTTTCTTT.

The gene calls are TRBV2 and TRBJ1-1; D is possibly TRBD1 (6 bases). Trimming removed 2 bases from V and 3 bases from J, with 10 bases in between. The CDR3 totals 14 residues. Germline loops: CDR1 SNHLY, CDR2 FYNNEI. CDR3 DNA sequence: TGTGCCAGCAGTGAAAACAGGGCTTACACTGAAGCTTTCTTT. Protein sequence: CASSENRAYTEAFF.

This rearrangement joins TRBV19 to TRBJ2-5; a weak D match, TRBD1 (5 bases). This CDR3 has 12 residues. The V end was cut by 5 bases, the J end by 3 bases, with 7 bases between. Germline values: CDR1 LNHDA, CDR2 SQIVND (reference sequence). The CDR3 region has the DNA TGTGCCAGTAGTGCCAGGGAAGAGACCCAGTACTTC. Its translation is CASSAREETQYF.

This sequence joins TRBV7-3 and TRBJ2-7; no clear D gene. This CDR3 is 12 amino acids long. The germline gives CDR1 SGHTA, CDR2 FQGTGA. V lost 2 bases and J 4 bases, leaving 6 bases between the germline ends. The CDR3 bases are TGTGCCAGCAGCTTAGTCGGATACGAGCAGTACTTC. Encoded protein: CASSLVGYEQYF.

The chain uses TRBV28 and TRBJ2-2; 7 bases fit TRBD1. Trimming cost V 5 bases and J 3 bases; bases outside gene matches: 9. The length of the CDR3 is 16 residues. Per germline, CDR1 MDHEN and CDR2 SYDVKM. In DNA form, the CDR3 reads TGTGCCAGCAGTGGCTCCGGGACAGATCACACCGGGGAGCTGTTTTTT. This gives the protein CASSGSGTDHTGELFF.

The chain links TRBV27 to TRBJ2-2; 8 bases map to TRBD2. Germline trimming cut 5 bases from V and 6 bases from J; bases unmatched to any gene: 5. This CDR3 has 14 amino acids. Germline assignment: CDR1 MNHEY and CDR2 SMNVEV (reference sequence). In DNA, the CDR3 is TGTGCCAGCAGTGAGCGGGAGTATTCCGGGGAGCTGTTTTTT. Encoded protein: CASSEREYSGELFF.

This clone was picked up one time. This chain uses TRBV28 with TRBJ2-4; possibly TRBD1 or TRBD2 for D (5 bases each). The CDR3 runs 12 residues. The V gene lost 5 bases and the J gene lost 5 bases, with 7 bases spanning the gap. Germline CDR1 and CDR2: MDHEN and SYDVKM. The CDR3 is CASSRDENIQYF. CDR3 bases: TGTGCCAGCAGTCGGGACGAAAACATTCAGTACTTC.

The chain combines TRBV28 with TRBJ1-2, with D unclear. The V gene's germline CDR1 is MDHEN and CDR2 SYDVKM. The CDR3 totals 13 residues. Trimming removed 6 bases at V and 7 bases at J, with 15 bases between. CDR3 sequence: CASSSFQPSGYTF. CDR3 sequence (DNA): TGTGCCAGCAGCAGTTTCCAGCCTAGTGGCTACACCTTC.

The CDR3 nucleotides are TGTGCCAGCAGCCAAGCACCAAAAGAGACCCAGTACTTC. It codes for CASSQAPKETQYF. This rearrangement joins TRBV14 to TRBJ2-5; no clear D gene. V was cut by 1 base and J by 3 bases, with 6 bases left in between. The CDR3 has 13 amino acids. Germline loops: CDR1 SGHDN, CDR2 FVKESK. Using reference TRBV14 and TRBJ2-5 for the parts outside the CDR3, the full variable domain is EAGVTQFPSHSVIEKGQTVTLRCDPISGHDNLYWYRRVMGKEIKFLLHFVKESKQDESGMPNNRFLAERTGGTYSTLKVQPAELEDSGVYFCASSQAPKETQYFGPGTRLLVL.

The table lists this clone with a few counts. J is TRBJ2-1 and V is TRBV19; D uncertain. The V end was cut by 5 bases, the J end by 4 bases, with 9 bases between. Germline V gene lookup returns CDR1 LNHDA and CDR2 SQIVND (reference sequence). The CDR3 has 13 amino acids. CDR3 coding DNA: TGTGCCAGTAGTTCCCAAGGTTACAATGAGCAGTTCTTC. Amino acids: CASSSQGYNEQFF. The variable domain in full, with the rest retrieved from reference TRBV19 and TRBJ2-1, is DGGITQSPKYLFRKEGQNVTLSCEQNLNHDAMYWYRQDPGQGLRLIYYSQIVNDFQKGDIAEGYSVSREKKESFPLTVTSAQKNPTAFYLCASSSQGYNEQFFGPGTRLTVL.

The V and J genes are TRBV6-4 and TRBJ2-5, with TRBD1 matching 9 bases. V dropped 3 bases and J dropped 6; count of bases not matched to a gene: 5. The CDR3 sequence is 14 residues long. Germline CDR1 reads MRHNA; CDR2 reads SNTAGT. This chain's CDR3 is CASSEGTGSKTQYF. CDR3 DNA: TGTGCCAGCAGTGAGGGGACAGGGAGTAAGACCCAGTACTTC.

This chain links TRBV5-8 with TRBJ1-1; TRBD1 aligns across 8 bases. CDR3 length: 14 residues. After removal of 5 bases from V and 3 bases from J, the junction contained 6 bases not matched to a gene. The germline V gene has CDR1 SGHTS and CDR2 YDEGEE. CDR3 nucleotides: TGTGCCAGCAGGACCGGGACAGGAGACACTGAAGCTTTCTTT. The encoded protein is CASRTGTGDTEAFF.

The chain recombines TRBV9 with TRBJ2-7; D unclear. CDR1 is SGDLS and CDR2 is YYNGEE in the germline V gene. The CDR3 spans 12 residues. The V end was cut by 4 bases, the J end by 0 bases, with 5 bases between. The CDR3 DNA reads TGTGCCAGCAGCCCCCCCTCCTACGAGCAGTACTTC. It encodes CASSPPSYEQYF.

V and J are TRBV30 and TRBJ2-1; 7 bases align to TRBD1. Unmatched junction bases numbered 15, after V lost 0 bases and J lost 7 bases. CDR1 and CDR2 from the germline V gene are GTSNPN and SVGIG (reference sequence). This CDR3 contains 17 residues. In DNA form, the CDR3 reads TGTGCCTGGAGTGTACCTGGCTTCCCCTCGACAGGGAATGAGCAGTTCTTC. Protein product: CAWSVPGFPSTGNEQFF.

This sequence joins TRBV4-3 and TRBJ2-7, with D unclear. This CDR3 comprises 14 residues. Trimming cost V 6 bases and J 7 bases, with 19 bases left between them. Germline V CDR1 and CDR2: LGHNA, YSLEER. This CDR3 is CASSQQLTSMEQYF. CDR3 DNA sequence: TGCGCCAGCAGTCAACAGTTAACCTCGATGGAGCAGTACTTC.